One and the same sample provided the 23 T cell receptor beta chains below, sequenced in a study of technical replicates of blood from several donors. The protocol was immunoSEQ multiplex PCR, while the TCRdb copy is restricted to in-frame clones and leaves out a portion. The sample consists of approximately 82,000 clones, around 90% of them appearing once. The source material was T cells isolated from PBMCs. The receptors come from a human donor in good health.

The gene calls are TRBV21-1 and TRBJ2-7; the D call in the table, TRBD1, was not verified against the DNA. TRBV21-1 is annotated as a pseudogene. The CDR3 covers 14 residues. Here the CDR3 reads CASRDRGPTYEQYF. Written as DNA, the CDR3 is TGTGCCAGCAGAGACAGGGGGCCCACCTACGAGCAGTACTTC.

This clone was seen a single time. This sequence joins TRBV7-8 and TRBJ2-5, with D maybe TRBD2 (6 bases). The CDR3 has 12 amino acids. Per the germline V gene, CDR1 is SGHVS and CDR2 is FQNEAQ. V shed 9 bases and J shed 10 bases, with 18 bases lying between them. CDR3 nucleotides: TGTGCCAGTTTTTCACCCGGAGGGGACCAGTACTTC. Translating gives CASFSPGGDQYF.

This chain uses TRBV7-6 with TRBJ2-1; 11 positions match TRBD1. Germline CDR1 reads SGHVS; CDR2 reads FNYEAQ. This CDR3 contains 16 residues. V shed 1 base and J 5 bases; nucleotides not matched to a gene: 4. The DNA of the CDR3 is TGTGCCAGCAGCTTAGTGGACAGGGGGCAGGACAATGAGCAGTTCTTC. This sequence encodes CASSLVDRGQDNEQFF.

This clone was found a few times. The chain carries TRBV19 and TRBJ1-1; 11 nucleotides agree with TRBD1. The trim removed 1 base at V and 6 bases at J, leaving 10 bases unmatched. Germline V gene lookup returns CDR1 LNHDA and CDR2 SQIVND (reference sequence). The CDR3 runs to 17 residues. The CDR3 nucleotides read TGTGCCAGTAGTATAGGAGGCTGGACAGGGGGCTTCGCTGAAGCTTTCTTT. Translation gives CASSIGGWTGGFAEAFF.

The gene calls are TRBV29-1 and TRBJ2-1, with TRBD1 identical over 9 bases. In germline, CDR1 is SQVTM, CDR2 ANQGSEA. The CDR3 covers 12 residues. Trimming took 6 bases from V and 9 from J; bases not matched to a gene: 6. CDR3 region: CSVDRGGAEQFF. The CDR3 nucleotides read TGCAGCGTGGACAGGGGCGGTGCTGAGCAGTTCTTC.

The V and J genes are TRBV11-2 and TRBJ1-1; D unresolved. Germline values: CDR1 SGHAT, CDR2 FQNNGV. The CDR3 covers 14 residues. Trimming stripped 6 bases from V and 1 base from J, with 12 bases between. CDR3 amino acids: CASRLGRQNTEAFF. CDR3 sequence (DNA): TGTGCCAGCAGGTTGGGCAGACAGAACACTGAAGCTTTCTTT.

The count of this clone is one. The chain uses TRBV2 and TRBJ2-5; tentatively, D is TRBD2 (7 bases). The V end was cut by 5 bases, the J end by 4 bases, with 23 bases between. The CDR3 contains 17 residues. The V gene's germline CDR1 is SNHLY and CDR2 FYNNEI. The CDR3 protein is CASSPAGATKSLETQYF. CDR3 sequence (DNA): TGTGCCAGCAGTCCCGCGGGGGCTACCAAAAGTTTAGAGACCCAGTACTTC.

DNA for the CDR3: TGTGCCTGGAGTGTACGGGGTCTCGGGGTTGAAGCTTTCTTT. Its protein product is CAWSVRGLGVEAFF. V usage is TRBV30 and J usage is TRBJ1-1; D not certain. V lost 0 bases to trimming and J lost 7 bases, with 15 bases between them. The CDR3 extends over 14 amino acids. Germline V gene sequence: CDR1 GTSNPN, CDR2 SVGIG (reference sequence).

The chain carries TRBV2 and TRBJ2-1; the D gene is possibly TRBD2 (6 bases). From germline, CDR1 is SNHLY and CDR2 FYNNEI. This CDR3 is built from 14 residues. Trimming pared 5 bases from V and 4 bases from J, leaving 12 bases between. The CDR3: CASSIKRAYNEQFF. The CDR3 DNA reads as TGTGCCAGCAGTATAAAGCGGGCTTACAATGAGCAGTTCTTC. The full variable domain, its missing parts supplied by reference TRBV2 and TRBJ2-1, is EPEVTQTPSHQVTQMGQEVILRCVPISNHLYFYWYRQILGQKVEFLVSFYNNEISEKSEIFDDQFSVERPDGSNFTLKIRSTKLEDSAMYFCASSIKRAYNEQFFGPGTRLTVL.

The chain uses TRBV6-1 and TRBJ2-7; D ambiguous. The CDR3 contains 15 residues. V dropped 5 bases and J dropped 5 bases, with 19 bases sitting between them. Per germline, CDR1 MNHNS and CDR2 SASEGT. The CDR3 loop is CASSPPFLAEDEQYF. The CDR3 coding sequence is TGTGCCAGCAGTCCTCCCTTTTTAGCAGAGGACGAGCAGTACTTC.

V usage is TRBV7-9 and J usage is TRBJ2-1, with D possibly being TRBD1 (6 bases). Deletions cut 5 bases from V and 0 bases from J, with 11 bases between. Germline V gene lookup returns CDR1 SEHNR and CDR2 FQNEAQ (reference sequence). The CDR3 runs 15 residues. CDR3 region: CASSTGSVSYNEQFF. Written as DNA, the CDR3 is TGTGCCAGCAGCACAGGGTCCGTCTCCTACAATGAGCAGTTCTTC.

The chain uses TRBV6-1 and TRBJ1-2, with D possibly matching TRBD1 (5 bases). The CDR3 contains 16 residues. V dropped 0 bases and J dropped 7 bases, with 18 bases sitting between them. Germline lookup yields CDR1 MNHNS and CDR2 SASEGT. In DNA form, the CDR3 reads TGTGCCAGCAGTGAAGCCCTACCGCGGGGGATTGGTGGCTACACCTTC. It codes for CASSEALPRGIGGYTF.

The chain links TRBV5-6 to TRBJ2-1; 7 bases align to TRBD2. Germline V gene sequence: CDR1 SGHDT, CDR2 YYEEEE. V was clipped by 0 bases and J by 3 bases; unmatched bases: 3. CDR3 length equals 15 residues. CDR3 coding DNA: TGTGCCAGCAGCTTGGTACTAGCGCTCTACAATGAGCAGTTCTTC. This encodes CASSLVLALYNEQFF.

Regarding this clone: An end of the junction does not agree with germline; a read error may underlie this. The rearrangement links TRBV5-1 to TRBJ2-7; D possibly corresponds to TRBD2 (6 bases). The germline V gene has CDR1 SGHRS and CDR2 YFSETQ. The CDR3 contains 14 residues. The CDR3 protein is CASSLAGSDYEQYF. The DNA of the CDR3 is TGCGCCAGCAGTTTGGCCGGGAGTGATTACGAGCAGTACTTC.

The CDR3 sequence is CASSPSGTGELYGYTF. The CDR3, as DNA: TGTGCCAGCTCACCCTCAGGGACAGGTGAACTGTATGGCTACACCTTC. This sequence joins TRBV18 and TRBJ1-2, with TRBD1 identical over 8 bases. The CDR3 length is 16 residues. V lost 3 bases, J lost 5 bases, and 11 bases stayed unmatched. Germline V gene data show CDR1 as KGHSH and CDR2 as LQKENI.

The CDR3 nucleotides are TGTGCCATCAGTGATGCCCTAACTCTAGGGGGAGAAGAGACCCAGTACTTC. Protein: CAISDALTLGGEETQYF. This chain links TRBV10-3 with TRBJ2-5; a weak D match, TRBD1 (6 bases). This CDR3 is built from 17 residues. V was trimmed by 3 bases and J by 3 bases, leaving 20 bases between them. Germline V CDR1 and CDR2: ENHRY, SYGVKD.

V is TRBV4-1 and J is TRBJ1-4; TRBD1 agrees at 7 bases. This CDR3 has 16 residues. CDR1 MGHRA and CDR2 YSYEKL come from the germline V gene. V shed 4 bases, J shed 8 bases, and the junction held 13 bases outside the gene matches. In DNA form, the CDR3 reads TGCGCCAGCAGCCTTCCTGCCGGCCAGGGGGGAGAAAAACTGTTTTTT. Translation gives CASSLPAGQGGEKLFF.

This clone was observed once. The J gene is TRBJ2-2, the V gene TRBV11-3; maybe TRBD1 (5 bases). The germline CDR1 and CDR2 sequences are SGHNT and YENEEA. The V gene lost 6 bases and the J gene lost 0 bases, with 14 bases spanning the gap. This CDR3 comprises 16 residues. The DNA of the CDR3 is TGTGCCAGCAGTCTTGACTTGGGGCCGAACACCGGGGAGCTGTTTTTT. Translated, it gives CASSLDLGPNTGELFF.

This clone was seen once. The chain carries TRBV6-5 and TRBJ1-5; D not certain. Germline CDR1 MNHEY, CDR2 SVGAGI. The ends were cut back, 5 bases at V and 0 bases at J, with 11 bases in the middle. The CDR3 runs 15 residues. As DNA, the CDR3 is TGTGCCAGCAGTCCACAGAGAAGTAGCAATCAGCCCCAGCATTTT. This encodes CASSPQRSSNQPQHF.

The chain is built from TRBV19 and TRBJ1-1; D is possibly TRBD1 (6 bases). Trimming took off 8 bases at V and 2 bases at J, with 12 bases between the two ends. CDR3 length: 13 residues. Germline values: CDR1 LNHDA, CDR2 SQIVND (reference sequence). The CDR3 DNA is TGTGCCAGTTCCCCGGGACAAAACACTGAAGCTTTCTTT. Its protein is CASSPGQNTEAFF.

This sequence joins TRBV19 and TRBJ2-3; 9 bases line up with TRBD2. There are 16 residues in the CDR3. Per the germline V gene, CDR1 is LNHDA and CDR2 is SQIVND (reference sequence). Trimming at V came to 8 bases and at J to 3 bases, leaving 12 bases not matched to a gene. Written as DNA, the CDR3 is TGTGCCAGTTCCTCGTTTTCCAGCGGGGGGACAGATACGCAGTATTTT. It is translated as CASSSFSSGGTDTQYF.

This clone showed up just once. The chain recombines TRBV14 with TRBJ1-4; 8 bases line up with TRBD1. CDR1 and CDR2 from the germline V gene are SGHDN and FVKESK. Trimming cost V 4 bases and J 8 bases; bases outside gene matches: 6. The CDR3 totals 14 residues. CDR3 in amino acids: CASSPGQGGEKLFF. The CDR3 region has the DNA TGTGCCAGCAGCCCCGGACAGGGAGGAGAAAAACTGTTTTTT.

CDR3 amino acids: CASKDRDFYQPQHF. CDR3 sequence (DNA): TGTGCCAGCAAGGACAGGGACTTTTATCAGCCCCAGCATTTT. The chain couples TRBV6-6 to TRBJ1-5; 8 bases agree with TRBD1. This CDR3 has 14 residues. The V segment lost 7 bases and the J segment 5 bases; nucleotides outside the gene matches: 7. CDR1 MNHNY and CDR2 SVGAGI come from the germline V gene (reference sequence).